This TCR beta chain was sequenced in a study of OX40 agonist ivuxolimab in advanced cancers. Study background: There were three patients with partial responses, one having hepatocellular carcinoma and two cutaneous melanoma.

This table comes from immunoSEQ multiplex PCR, and its TCRdb copy is limited to in-frame clones, with some not included. The table shows approximately 31,000 clones, with roughly 87% occurring only once. The specimen was CD4+ or CD8+ T cells sorted from blood, collected in a trial of the OX40 agonist ivuxolimab. The TCR sequence derives from an adult with an advanced solid tumor such as melanoma, head and neck, liver or kidney cancer.

DNA for the CDR3: TGTGCCAGCAGCTTGACAGGCAACACTGAAGCTTTCTTT. Protein product: CASSLTGNTEAFF. J is TRBJ1-1 and V is TRBV6-5; D might be TRBD1 (6 bases). Germline lookup yields CDR1 MNHEY and CDR2 SVGAGI. Trimming shortened V by 6 bases and J by 2 bases, and 10 bases separated the two germline ends. The length of the CDR3 is 13 residues.